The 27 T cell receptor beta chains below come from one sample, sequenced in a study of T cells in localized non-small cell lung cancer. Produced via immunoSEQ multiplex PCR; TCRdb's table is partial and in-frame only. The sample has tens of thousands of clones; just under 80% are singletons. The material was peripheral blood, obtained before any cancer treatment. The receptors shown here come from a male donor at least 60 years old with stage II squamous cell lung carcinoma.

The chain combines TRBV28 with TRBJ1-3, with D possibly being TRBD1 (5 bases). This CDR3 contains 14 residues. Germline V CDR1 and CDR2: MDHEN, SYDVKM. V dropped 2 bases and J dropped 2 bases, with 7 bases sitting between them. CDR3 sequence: CASSLRQTGNTIYF. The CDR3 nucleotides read TGTGCCAGCAGTTTACGACAGACTGGAAACACCATATATTTT.

The CDR3 sequence is CASTLLSGVPDSGGELFF. CDR3 in DNA: TGTGCCAGCACACTACTCTCGGGGGTTCCCGACTCGGGCGGGGAGCTGTTTTTT. The chain employs TRBV5-6 and TRBJ2-2, with D perhaps TRBD2 (6 bases). The CDR3 has 18 residues. In germline, CDR1 is SGHDT, CDR2 YYEEEE. V lost 6 bases and J lost 7, with 28 bases in between.

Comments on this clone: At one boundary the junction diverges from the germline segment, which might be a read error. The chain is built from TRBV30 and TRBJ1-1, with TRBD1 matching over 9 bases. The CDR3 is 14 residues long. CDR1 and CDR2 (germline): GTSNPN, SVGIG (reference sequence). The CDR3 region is CAWSQDRGDTKAFF. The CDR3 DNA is TGTGCCTGGAGTCAGGACAGGGGAGACACTAAAGCTTTCTTT.

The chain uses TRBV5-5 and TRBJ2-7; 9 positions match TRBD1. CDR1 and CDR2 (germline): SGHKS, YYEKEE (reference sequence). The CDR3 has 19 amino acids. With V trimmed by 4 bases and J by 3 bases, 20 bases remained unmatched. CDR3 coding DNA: TGTGCCAGCAGCCCCAGCAGACGTCCCGGGACAGGGAGTAACTACGAGCAGTACTTC. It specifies CASSPSRRPGTGSNYEQYF.

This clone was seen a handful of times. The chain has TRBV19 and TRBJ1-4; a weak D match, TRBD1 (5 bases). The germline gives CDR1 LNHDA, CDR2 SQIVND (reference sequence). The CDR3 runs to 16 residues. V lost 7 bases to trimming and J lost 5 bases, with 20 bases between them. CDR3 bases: TGTGCCAGTAACCAACCTGCCGACAGTTGGAATGAAAAACTGTTTTTT. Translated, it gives CASNQPADSWNEKLFF. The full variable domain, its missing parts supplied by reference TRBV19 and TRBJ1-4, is DGGITQSPKYLFRKEGQNVTLSCEQNLNHDAMYWYRQDPGQGLRLIYYSQIVNDFQKGDIAEGYSVSREKKESFPLTVTSAQKNPTAFYLCASNQPADSWNEKLFFGSGTQLSVL.

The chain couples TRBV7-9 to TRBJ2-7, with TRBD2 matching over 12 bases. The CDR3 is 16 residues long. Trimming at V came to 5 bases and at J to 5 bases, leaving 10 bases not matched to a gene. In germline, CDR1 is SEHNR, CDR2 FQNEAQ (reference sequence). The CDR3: CASSPMTSGSGNEQYF. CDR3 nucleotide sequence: TGTGCCAGCAGCCCCATGACTAGCGGGAGTGGGAACGAGCAGTACTTC.

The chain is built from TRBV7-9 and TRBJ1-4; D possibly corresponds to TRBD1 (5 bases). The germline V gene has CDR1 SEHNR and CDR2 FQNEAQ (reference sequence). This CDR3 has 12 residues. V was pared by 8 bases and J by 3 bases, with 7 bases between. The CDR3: CASDRPNEKLFF. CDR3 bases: TGTGCCAGCGACAGACCTAATGAAAAACTGTTTTTT.

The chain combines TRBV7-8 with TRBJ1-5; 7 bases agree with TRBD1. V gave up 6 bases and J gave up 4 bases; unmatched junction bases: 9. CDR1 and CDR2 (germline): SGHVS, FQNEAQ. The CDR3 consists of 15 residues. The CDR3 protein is CASSAETGKNQPQHF. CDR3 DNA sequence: TGTGCCAGCAGTGCCGAGACAGGGAAAAATCAGCCCCAGCATTTT.

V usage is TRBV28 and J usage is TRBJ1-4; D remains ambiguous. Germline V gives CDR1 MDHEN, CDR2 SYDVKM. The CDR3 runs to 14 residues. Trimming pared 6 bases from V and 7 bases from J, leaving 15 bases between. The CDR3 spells CASRAQDLSEKLFF. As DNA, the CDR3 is TGTGCCAGCAGGGCCCAGGACTTAAGTGAAAAACTGTTTTTT. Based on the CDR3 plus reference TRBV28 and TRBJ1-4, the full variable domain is DVKVTQSSRYLVKRTGEKVFLECVQDMDHENMFWYRQDPGLGLRLIYFSYDVKMKEKGDIPEGYSVSREKKERFSLILESASTNQTSMYLCASRAQDLSEKLFFGSGTQLSVL.

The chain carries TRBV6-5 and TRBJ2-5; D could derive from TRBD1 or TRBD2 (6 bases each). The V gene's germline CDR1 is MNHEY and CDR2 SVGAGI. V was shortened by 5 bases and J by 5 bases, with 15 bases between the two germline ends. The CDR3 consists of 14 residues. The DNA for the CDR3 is TGTGCCAGCAGTGAAGGGGGGTTGCAGGAGACCCAGTACTTC. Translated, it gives CASSEGGLQETQYF.

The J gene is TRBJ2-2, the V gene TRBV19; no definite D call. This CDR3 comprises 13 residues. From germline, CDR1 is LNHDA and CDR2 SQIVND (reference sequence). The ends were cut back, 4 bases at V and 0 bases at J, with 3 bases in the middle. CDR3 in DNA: TGTGCCAGTAGTAACCCGAACACCGGGGAGCTGTTTTTT. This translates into CASSNPNTGELFF.

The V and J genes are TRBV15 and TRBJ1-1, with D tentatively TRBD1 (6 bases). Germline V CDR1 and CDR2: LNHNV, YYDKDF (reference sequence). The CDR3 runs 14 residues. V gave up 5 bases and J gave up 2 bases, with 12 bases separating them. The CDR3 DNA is TGTGCCACCAGCCCCCGGGGGCCCAACACTGAAGCTTTCTTT. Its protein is CATSPRGPNTEAFF. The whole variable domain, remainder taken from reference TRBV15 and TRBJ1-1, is DAMVIQNPRYQVTQFGKPVTLSCSQTLNHNVMYWYQQKSSQAPKLLFHYYDKDFNNEADTPDNFQSRRPNTSFCFLDIRSPGLGDTAMYLCATSPRGPNTEAFFGQGTRLTVV.

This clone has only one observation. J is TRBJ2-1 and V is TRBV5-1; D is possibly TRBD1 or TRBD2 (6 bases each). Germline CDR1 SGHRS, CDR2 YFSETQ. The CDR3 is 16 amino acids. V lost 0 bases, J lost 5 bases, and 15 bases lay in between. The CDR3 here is CASSLVGGTQNNEQFF. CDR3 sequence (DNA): TGCGCCAGCAGCTTGGTGGGGGGCACACAGAACAATGAGCAGTTCTTC.

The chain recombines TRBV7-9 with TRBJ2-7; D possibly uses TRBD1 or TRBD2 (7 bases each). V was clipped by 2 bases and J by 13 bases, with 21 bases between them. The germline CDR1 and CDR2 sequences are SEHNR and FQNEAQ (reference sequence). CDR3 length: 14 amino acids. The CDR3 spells CASSLTEGASGSYF. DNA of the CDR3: TGTGCCAGCAGCTTAACAGAGGGGGCTAGCGGCTCTTACTTC.

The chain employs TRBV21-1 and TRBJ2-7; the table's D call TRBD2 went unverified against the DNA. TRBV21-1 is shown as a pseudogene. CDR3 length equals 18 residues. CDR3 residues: CASSKAINRDWQPYEQYF. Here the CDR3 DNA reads TGTGCCAGCAGCAAAGCTATAAACCGGGACTGGCAACCCTACGAGCAGTACTTC.

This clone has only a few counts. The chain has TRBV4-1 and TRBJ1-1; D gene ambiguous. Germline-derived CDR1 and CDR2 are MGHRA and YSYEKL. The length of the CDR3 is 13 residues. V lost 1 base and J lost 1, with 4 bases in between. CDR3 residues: CASSQAPNTEAFF. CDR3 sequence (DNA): TGCGCCAGCAGCCAAGCACCGAACACTGAAGCTTTCTTT.

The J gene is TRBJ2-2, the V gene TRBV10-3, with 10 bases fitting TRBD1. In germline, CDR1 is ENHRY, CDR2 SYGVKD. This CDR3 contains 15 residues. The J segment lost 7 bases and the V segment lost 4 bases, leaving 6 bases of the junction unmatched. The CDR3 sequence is CAISAIGQGVGELFF. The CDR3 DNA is TGTGCCATCAGTGCTATAGGACAGGGGGTCGGGGAGCTGTTTTTT.

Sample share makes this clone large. The CDR3 nucleotides read TGTGCCAGCAGCTTGTATGAAGGGCAGGGCCCTAACTATGGCTACACCTTC. Protein product: CASSLYEGQGPNYGYTF. V and J are TRBV5-6 and TRBJ1-2, with a possible D match to TRBD1 (5 bases). There are 17 residues in the CDR3. Germline lookup yields CDR1 SGHDT and CDR2 YYEEEE. V dropped 1 base and J dropped 0 bases, with 16 bases sitting between them.

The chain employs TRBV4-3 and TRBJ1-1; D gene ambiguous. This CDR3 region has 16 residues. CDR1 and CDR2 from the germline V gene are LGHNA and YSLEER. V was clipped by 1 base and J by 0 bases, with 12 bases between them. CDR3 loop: CASSQVFSNLNTEAFF. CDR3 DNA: TGCGCCAGCAGCCAAGTATTCTCGAACTTGAACACTGAAGCTTTCTTT.

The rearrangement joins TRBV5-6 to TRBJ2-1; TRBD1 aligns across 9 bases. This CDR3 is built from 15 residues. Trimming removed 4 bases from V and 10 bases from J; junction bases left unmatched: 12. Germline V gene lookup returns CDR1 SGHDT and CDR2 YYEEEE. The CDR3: CASSTYRGRAGEQFF. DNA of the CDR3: TGTGCCAGCAGCACCTACAGGGGGCGAGCGGGGGAGCAGTTCTTC.

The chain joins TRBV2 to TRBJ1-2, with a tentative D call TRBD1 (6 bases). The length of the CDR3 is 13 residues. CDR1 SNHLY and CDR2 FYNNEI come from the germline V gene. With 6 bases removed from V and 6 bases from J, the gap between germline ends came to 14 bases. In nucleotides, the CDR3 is TGTGCCAGCAGAAGGACAGAAGGTGATGGCTACACCTTC. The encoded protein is CASRRTEGDGYTF. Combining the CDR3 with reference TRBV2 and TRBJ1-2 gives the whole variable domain EPEVTQTPSHQVTQMGQEVILRCVPISNHLYFYWYRQILGQKVEFLVSFYNNEISEKSEIFDDQFSVERPDGSNFTLKIRSTKLEDSAMYFCASRRTEGDGYTFGSGTRLTVV.

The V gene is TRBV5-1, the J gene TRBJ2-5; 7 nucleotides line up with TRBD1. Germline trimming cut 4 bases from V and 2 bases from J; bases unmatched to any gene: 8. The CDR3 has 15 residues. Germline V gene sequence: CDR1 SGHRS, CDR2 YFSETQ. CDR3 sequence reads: CASSTGDGTQETQYF. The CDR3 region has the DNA TGCGCCAGCAGCACAGGGGACGGTACGCAAGAGACCCAGTACTTC.

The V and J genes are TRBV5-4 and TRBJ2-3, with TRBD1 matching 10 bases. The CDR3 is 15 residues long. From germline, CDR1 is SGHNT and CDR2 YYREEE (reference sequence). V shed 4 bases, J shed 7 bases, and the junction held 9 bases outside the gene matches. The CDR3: CASSQRQGAMYTQYF. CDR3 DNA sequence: TGTGCCAGCAGCCAGAGACAGGGGGCGATGTATACGCAGTATTTT.

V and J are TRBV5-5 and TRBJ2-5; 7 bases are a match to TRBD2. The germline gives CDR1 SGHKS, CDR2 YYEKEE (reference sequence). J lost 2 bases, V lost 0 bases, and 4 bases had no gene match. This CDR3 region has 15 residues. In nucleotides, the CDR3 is TGTGCCAGCAGCTTGGGGGCGCGGGGGCAAGAGACCCAGTACTTC. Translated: CASSLGARGQETQYF.

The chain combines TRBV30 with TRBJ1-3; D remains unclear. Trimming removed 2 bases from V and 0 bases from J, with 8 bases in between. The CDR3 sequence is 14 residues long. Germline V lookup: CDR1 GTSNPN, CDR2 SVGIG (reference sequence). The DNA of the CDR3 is TGTGCCTGGAGTTCCGGGCTCTCTGGAAACACCATATATTTT. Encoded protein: CAWSSGLSGNTIYF.

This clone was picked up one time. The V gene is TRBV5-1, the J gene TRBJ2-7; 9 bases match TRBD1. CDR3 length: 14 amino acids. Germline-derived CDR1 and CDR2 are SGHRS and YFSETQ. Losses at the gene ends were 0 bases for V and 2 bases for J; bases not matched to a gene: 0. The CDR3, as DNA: TGCGCCAGCAGCTTGGGACAGGGGGCCTACGAGCAGTACTTC. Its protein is CASSLGQGAYEQYF.

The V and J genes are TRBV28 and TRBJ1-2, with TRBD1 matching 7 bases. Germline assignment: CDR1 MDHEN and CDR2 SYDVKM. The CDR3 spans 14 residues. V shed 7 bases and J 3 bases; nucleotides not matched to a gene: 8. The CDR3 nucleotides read TGTGCCAGCACCTCAGGGGGTGAAGACTATGGCTACACCTTC. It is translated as CASTSGGEDYGYTF.